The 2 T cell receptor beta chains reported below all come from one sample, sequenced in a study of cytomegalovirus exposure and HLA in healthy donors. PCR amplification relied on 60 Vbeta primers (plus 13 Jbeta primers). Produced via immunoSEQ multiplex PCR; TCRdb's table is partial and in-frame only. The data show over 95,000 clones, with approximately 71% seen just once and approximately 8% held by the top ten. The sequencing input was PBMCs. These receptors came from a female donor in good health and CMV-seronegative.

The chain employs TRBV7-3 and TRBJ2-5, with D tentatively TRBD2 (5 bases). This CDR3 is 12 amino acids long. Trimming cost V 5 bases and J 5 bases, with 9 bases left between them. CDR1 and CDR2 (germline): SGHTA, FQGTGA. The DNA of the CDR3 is TGTGCCAGCAGCCCCTCGGGGGAGACCCAGTACTTC. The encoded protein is CASSPSGETQYF. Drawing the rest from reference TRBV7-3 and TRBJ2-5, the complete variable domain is GAGVSQTPSNKVTEKGKYVELRCDPISGHTALYWYRQSLGQGPEFLIYFQGTGAADDSGLPNDRFFAVRPEGSVSTLKIQRTERGDSAVYLCASSPSGETQYFGPGTRLLVL.

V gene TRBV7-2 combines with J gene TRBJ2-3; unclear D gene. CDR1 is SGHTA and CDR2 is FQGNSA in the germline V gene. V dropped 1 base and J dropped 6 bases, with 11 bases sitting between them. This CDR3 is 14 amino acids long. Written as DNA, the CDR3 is TGTGCCAGCAGCTTAGATGGAGCTGGGGATACGCAGTATTTT. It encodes CASSLDGAGDTQYF.